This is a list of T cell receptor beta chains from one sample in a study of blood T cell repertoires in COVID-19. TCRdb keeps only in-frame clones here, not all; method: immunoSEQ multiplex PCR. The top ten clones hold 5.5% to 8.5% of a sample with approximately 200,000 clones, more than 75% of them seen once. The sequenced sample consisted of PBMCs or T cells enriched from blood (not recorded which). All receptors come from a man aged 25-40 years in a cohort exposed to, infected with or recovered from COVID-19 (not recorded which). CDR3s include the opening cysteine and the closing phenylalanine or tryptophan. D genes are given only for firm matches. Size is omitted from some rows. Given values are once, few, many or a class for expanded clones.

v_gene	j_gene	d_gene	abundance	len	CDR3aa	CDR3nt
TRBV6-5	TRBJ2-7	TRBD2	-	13	CASGLAGRYEQYF	TGTGCCAGCGGACTAGCGGGCCGCTACGAGCAGTACTTC
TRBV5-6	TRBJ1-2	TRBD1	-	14	CASSPRTGVYGYTF	TGTGCCAGCAGCCCGAGGACAGGGGTCTATGGCTACACCTTC
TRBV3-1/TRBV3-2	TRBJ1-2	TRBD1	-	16	CASSPGQARAVYGYTF	TGTGCCAGCAGTCCCGGACAGGCAAGGGCCGTATATGGCTACACCTTC
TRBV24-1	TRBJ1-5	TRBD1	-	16	CATSDPQTGFNQPQHF	TGTGCCACCAGTGATCCCCAGACAGGGTTCAATCAGCCCCAGCATTTT
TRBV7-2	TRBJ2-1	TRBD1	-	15	CASSLMTGLNNEQFF	TGTGCCAGCAGCTTAATGACAGGGCTAAACAATGAGCAGTTCTTC
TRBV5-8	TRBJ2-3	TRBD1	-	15	CASSSTGGLGDTQYF	TGTGCCAGCAGCTCTACAGGGGGCTTGGGAGATACGCAGTATTTT
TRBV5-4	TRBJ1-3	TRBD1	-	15	CASSFGTDSGNTIYF	TGTGCCAGCAGCTTCGGGACAGACTCTGGAAACACCATATATTTT
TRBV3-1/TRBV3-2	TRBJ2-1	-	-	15	CASSLRPAGANEQFF	TGTGCCAGCAGCCTCCGACCCGCCGGAGCAAATGAGCAGTTCTTC
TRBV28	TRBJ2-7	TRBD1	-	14	CASSLPGTGAEQYF	TGTGCCAGCAGTTTACCTGGGACAGGGGCCGAGCAGTACTTC
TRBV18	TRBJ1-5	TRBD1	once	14	CASSPGTGNQPQHF	TGTGCCAGCTCGCCCGGGACAGGCAATCAGCCCCAGCATTTT
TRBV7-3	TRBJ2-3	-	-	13	CASSPNLADTQYF	TGTGCCAGCAGCCCTAACTTAGCAGATACGCAGTATTTT
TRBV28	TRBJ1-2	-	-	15	CASSPDGVLAYGYTF	TGTGCCAGCAGCCCCGACGGGGTCCTGGCCTATGGCTACACCTTC
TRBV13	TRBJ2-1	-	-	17	CASSSRWGQGGYNEQFF	TGTGCCAGCAGCTCCCGGTGGGGGCAGGGCGGCTACAATGAGCAGTTCTTC
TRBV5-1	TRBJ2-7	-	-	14	CASSFSPPRSEQYF	TGCGCCAGCAGCTTTTCCCCCCCCCGGAGCGAGCAGTACTTC
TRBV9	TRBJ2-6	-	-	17	CASSVYTGISGANVLTF	TGTGCCAGCAGCGTTTATACCGGGATCTCTGGGGCCAACGTCCTGACTTTC
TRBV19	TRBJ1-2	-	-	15	CASSIDDTGNYGYTF	TGTGCCAGTAGTATAGATGACACAGGGAACTATGGCTACACCTTC
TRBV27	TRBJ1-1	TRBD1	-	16	CASSLSRGQQNTEAFF	TGTGCCAGCAGTTTATCGAGGGGACAGCAGAACACTGAAGCTTTCTTT
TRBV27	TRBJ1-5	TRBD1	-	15	CASSPDRGAFQPQHF	TGTGCCAGCAGTCCCGACAGGGGGGCCTTTCAGCCCCAGCATTTT
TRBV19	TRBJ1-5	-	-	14	CASSRTVSNQPQHF	TGTGCCAGTAGCAGGACAGTTAGCAATCAGCCCCAGCATTTT
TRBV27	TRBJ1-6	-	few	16	CASSQSWGGMASPLHF	TGTGCCAGCAGTCAATCTTGGGGGGGTATGGCTTCACCCCTCCACTTT
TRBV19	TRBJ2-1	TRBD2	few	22	CASSIEGTSGRIVSGSYNEQFF	TGTGCCAGTAGTATAGAAGGGACTAGCGGGAGAATAGTGTCAGGGTCCTACAATGAGCAGTTCTTC
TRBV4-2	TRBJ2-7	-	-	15	CASSHLIGGIDEQYF	TGTGCCAGCAGTCATCTGATAGGCGGTATCGACGAGCAGTACTTC
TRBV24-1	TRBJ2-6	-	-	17	CATSSPFSSSGANVLTF	TGTGCCACCAGTAGCCCCTTTTCGAGCTCTGGGGCCAACGTCCTGACTTTC
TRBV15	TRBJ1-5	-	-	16	CATSRVRKQGAQPQHF	TGTGCCACCAGCAGAGTGAGGAAACAGGGCGCACAGCCCCAGCATTTT
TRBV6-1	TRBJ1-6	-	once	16	CASSELRAASNSPLHF	TGTGCCAGCAGTGAATTGAGGGCGGCCAGTAATTCACCCCTCCACTTT
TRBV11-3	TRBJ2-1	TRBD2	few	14	CASSTGLATDEQFF	TGTGCCAGCAGCACAGGACTAGCGACCGATGAGCAGTTCTTC
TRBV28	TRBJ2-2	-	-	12	CASNFSTGELFF	TGTGCCAGCAATTTCAGCACCGGGGAGCTGTTTTTT
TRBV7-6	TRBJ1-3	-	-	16	CASSLVGRNSGNTIYF	TGTGCCAGCAGCTTAGTAGGCAGGAACTCTGGAAACACCATATATTTT
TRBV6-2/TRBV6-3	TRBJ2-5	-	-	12	CASSNHEETQYF	TGTGCCAGCAGTAACCACGAGGAGACCCAGTACTTC
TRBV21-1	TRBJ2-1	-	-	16	CASSKLGGRSYNEQFF	TGTGCCAGCAGCAAACTGGGGGGGCGCTCCTACAATGAGCAGTTCTTC
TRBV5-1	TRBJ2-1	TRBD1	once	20	CASSPWGQSYLPTSYNEQFF	TGCGCCAGCAGCCCCTGGGGACAGTCGTACCTCCCCACTTCCTACAATGAGCAGTTCTTC
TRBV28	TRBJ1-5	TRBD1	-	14	CASRTGGSNQPQHF	TGTGCCAGCAGAACAGGGGGTAGCAATCAGCCCCAGCATTTT
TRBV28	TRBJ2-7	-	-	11	CASSSPREQYF	TGTGCCAGCAGTTCTCCCCGTGAGCAGTACTTC
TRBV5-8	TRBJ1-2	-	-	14	CASLIRGFNYGYTF	TGTGCCAGCCTTATTCGGGGTTTTAACTATGGCTACACCTTC
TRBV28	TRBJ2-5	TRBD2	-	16	CASRQKTSGRQETQYF	TGTGCCAGCAGACAAAAAACTAGCGGGAGGCAAGAGACCCAGTACTTC
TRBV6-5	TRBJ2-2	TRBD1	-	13	CATEDRVTGELFF	TGTGCCACAGAGGACAGGGTTACCGGGGAGCTGTTTTTT
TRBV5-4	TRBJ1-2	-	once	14	CASSPRKGQGGYTF	TGTGCCAGCAGCCCGCGGAAAGGACAAGGAGGCTACACCTTC
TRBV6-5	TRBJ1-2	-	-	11	CASSRTDDYTF	TGTGCCAGCAGCAGAACAGATGACTACACCTTC
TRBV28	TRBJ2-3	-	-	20	CASNPLGLGRGEFGTDTQYF	TGTGCCAGCAACCCTTTGGGACTTGGACGGGGAGAATTCGGCACAGATACGCAGTATTTT